Below, one T cell receptor beta chain is given with its context. Its antigen is not known. The data originate from a study of T cell responses to AZD1222 COVID-19 vaccine. Overall study: Analysis merged second doses at about 4 or about 12 weeks. The study's findings and limits: Baseline testing showed seropositivity in only 6 or 7 AZD1222 recipients. Nearly half of unique spike-specific TCRs reportedly avoided B.1.351 and B.1.1.7 mutated regions. The donors showed a predominance of white British ancestry and of females, with possible underestimation of clonal diversity.

The repertoire was sequenced with immunoSEQ multiplex PCR; TCRdb's copy has only in-frame clones and lacks some. In the table there are around 110,000 clones, about 80% of which are singletons. The CDR3 contains 16 residues. V dropped 0 bases and J dropped 4; count of bases not matched to a gene: 6. The germline CDR1 and CDR2 sequences are SGHVS and FQNEAQ. This sequence was found in an adult in good health. The source was peripheral blood, collected on day 0 of AZD1222 vaccination. The chain links TRBV7-8 to TRBJ2-3; 8 nucleotides line up with TRBD2. CDR3 DNA sequence: TGTGCCAGCAGCTTAGCGAGGACTAGCAGAGCAGATACGCAGTATTTT. Protein: CASSLARTSRADTQYF. Full variable domain (rest looked up from reference TRBV7-8 and TRBJ2-3): GAGVSQSPRYKVAKRGQDVALRCDPISGHVSLFWYQQALGQGPEFLTYFQNEAQLDKSGLPSDRFFAERPEGSVSTLKIQRTQQEDSAVYLCASSLARTSRADTQYFGPGTRLTVL.